Following are 3 T cell receptor beta chains from one sample sequenced in a study of T-cell memory formation after mild COVID-19. TCRdb re-analysed the 5' RACE reads in MiXCR, keeping a single row per CDR3 protein. The table has over 300,000 distinct CDR3 sequences, roughly 20% seen once. The sequenced sample consisted of PBMCs or a T cell subset sorted from them (not recorded which). These receptors were obtained from a man between 18 and 29 years old who had mild COVID-19 (a few samples of this study predate the infection). Cell type and time point are not known.

J is TRBJ2-7 and V is TRBV24-1; D is undetermined. Trimming removed 5 bases from V and 7 bases from J, with 14 bases in between. CDR3 size: 13 residues. Germline V lookup: CDR1 KGHDR, CDR2 SFDVKD. The CDR3 bases are TGTGCCACCAGTGCTCAGCCCTTTTCGGAGCAGTACTTC. It specifies CATSAQPFSEQYF.

V usage is TRBV7-9 and J usage is TRBJ2-3; 7 nucleotides align to TRBD1. The junction had 10 bases not matched to a gene; V was cut back by 4 bases and J by 15 bases. Per the germline V gene, CDR1 is SEHNR and CDR2 is FQNEAQ (reference sequence). This CDR3 comprises 12 residues. CDR3 amino acids: CASSSHRGRFYF. CDR3 coding DNA: TGTGCCAGCAGCTCCCACAGGGGCCGTTTCTATTTT.

V gene TRBV7-2 combines with J gene TRBJ1-2; 8 nucleotides align to TRBD1. This CDR3 region has 17 residues. The trim removed 3 bases at V and 2 bases at J, leaving 11 bases unmatched. Germline-derived CDR1 and CDR2 are SGHTA and FQGNSA. For the CDR3, the DNA is TGTGCCAGCAGCTTGTGGGGAGGACAGGGACGGAACTATGGCTACACCTTC. Translated: CASSLWGGQGRNYGYTF.